This is a list of T cell receptor beta chains from one sample in a study of CD8 T cells in Susac syndrome. TCRdb ran MiXCR on the immunoSEQ multiplex PCR reads and lists one entry per CDR3 protein. The sample yields around 69,000 distinct CDR3 sequences, approximately 93% seen once. Sequencing was carried out using CD8+ T cells from PBMCs. The receptors were sampled from a human donor with Susac syndrome. Each CDR3 is given with its conserved first and last residue. Fields, in order: V gene, D gene, J gene, clone size, CDR3 DNA, CDR3 protein. D genes are given only for firm matches. The size entry is marked missing in some rows and otherwise reads once, few, many or a size class.

TRBV12-3/TRBV12-4	.	TRBJ1-2	.	TGTGCCAGCAGCCCGCGAGAGCCCACTAACTATGGCTACACCTTC	CASSPREPTNYGYTF
TRBV7-9	TRBD1	TRBJ1-1	.	TGTGCCAGCAGCTCGACAGGGGGCTGGAACACTGAAGCTTTCTTT	CASSSTGGWNTEAFF
TRBV28	.	TRBJ2-1	few	TGTGCCAGCAGTCCCGCAGGCAGGGAGCAGTTCTTC	CASSPAGREQFF
TRBV13	TRBD1	TRBJ2-1	.	TGTGCCAGCAGCGGGACAGGGTTTGGGAATGAGCAGTTCTTC	CASSGTGFGNEQFF
TRBV20-1	TRBD1	TRBJ1-2	.	TGCAGTGCTAGAGATCTAGGGGGACAGGGGCTCCACTATGGCTACACCTTC	CSARDLGGQGLHYGYTF
TRBV20-1	TRBD1	TRBJ2-2	.	TGCAGTGCCCCGGGACAGGGGACTACGAACACCGGGGAGCTGTTTTTT	CSAPGQGTTNTGELFF
TRBV21-1	.	TRBJ2-1	.	TGTGCCAGCAGCAAGACTAGCGGCGGAGTCTATGAGCAGTTCTTC	CASSKTSGGVYEQFF
TRBV11-2	TRBD2	TRBJ2-2	.	TGTGCCAGCAGCTTAATAGGGACTAGCGTAACCGGGGAGCTGTTTTTT	CASSLIGTSVTGELFF
TRBV7-9	.	TRBJ1-1	.	TGTGCCAGCAGCTTAGTTCAGGGGAAGAACACTGAAGCTTTCTTT	CASSLVQGKNTEAFF
TRBV27	.	TRBJ2-1	.	TGTGCCAGCAGTTCCGAACCTTGGAACGCTAACAATGAGCAGTTCTTC	CASSSEPWNANNEQFF
TRBV27	TRBD1	TRBJ2-7	.	TGTGCCAGCAGTTTGTCGGCCACAGGGGCGGACGAGCAGTACTTC	CASSLSATGADEQYF
TRBV12-3/TRBV12-4	.	TRBJ2-3	once	TGTGCCAGCAGTTTACGGGGAAGTGCGGATACGCAGTATTTT	CASSLRGSADTQYF
TRBV19	.	TRBJ2-2	.	TGTGCCAGTAGAAAGCGGGCCTTCGGCACCGGGGAGCTGTTTTTT	CASRKRAFGTGELFF
TRBV28	TRBD1	TRBJ2-7	.	TGTGCCAGCAGGGGACAGGGCCCAAAATCAAACCTCTACGAGCAGTACTTC	CASRGQGPKSNLYEQYF